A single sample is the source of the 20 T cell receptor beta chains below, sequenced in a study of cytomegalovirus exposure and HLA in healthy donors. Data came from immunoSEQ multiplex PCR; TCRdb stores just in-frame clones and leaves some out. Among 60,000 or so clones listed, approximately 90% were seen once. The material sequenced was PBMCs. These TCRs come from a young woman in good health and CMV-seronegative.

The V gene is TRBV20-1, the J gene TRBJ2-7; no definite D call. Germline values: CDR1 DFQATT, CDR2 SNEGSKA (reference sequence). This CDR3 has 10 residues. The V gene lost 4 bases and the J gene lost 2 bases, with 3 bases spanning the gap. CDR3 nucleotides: TGCAGTGCTACAACCTACGAGCAGTACTTC. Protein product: CSATTYEQYF.

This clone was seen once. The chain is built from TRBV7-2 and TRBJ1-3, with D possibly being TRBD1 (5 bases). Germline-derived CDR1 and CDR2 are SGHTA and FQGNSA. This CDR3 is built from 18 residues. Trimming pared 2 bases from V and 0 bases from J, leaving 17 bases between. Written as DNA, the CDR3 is TGTGCCAGCAGCTTATATTACGGGGGTTACAGCTCTGGAAACACCATATATTTT. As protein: CASSLYYGGYSSGNTIYF.

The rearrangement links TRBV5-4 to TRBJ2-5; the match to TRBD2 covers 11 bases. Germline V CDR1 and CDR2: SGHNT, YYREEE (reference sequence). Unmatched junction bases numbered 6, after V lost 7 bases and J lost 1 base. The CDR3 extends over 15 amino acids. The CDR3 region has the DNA TGTGCCAGCGGGGGGACTAGCGGTACCCAAGAGACCCAGTACTTC. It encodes CASGGTSGTQETQYF.

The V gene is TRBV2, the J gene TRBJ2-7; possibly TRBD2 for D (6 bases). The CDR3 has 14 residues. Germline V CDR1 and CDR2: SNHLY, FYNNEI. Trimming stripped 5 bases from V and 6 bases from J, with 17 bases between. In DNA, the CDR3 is TGTGCCAGCAGTTTTACCCGTGGGGACTCCGAGCAGTACTTC. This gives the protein CASSFTRGDSEQYF.

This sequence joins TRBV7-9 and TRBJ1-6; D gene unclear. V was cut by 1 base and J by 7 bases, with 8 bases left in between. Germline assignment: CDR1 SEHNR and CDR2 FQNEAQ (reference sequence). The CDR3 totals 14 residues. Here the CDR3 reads CASSLDTRNSPLHF. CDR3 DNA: TGTGCCAGCAGCTTAGATACGAGGAATTCACCCCTCCACTTT.

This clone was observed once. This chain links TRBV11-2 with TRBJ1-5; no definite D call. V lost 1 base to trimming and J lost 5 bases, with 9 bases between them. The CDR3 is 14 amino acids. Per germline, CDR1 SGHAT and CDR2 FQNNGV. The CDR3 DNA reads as TGTGCCAGCAGCTTAGGGCCAGTGGATCAGCCCCAGCATTTT. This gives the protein CASSLGPVDQPQHF.

The CDR3: CASSRRTGDNEQFF. CDR3 nucleotides: TGTGCCAGCAGTCGACGGACAGGGGACAATGAGCAGTTCTTC. The chain employs TRBV6-6 and TRBJ2-1; 9 bases align to TRBD1. The germline V gene has CDR1 MNHNY and CDR2 SVGAGI (reference sequence). The ends lost 5 bases at V and 5 bases at J; junction bases unmatched: 4. The CDR3 runs to 14 residues.

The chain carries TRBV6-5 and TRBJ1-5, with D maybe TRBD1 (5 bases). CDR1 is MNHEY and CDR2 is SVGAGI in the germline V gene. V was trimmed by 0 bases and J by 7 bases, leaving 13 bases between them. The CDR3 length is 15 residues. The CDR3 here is CASSYSWGGGQPQHF. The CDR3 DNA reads TGTGCCAGCAGTTACTCTTGGGGGGGAGGACAGCCCCAGCATTTT.

CDR3 in amino acids: CASSSTTSDYGYTF. The CDR3 bases are TGTGCCAGCAGTTCGACAACATCCGACTATGGCTACACCTTC. The chain carries TRBV7-9 and TRBJ1-2, with D unresolved. Trimming left V 6 bases short and J 3 bases short, with 14 bases between. Germline CDR1 SEHNR, CDR2 FQNEAQ (reference sequence). The CDR3 runs to 14 residues.

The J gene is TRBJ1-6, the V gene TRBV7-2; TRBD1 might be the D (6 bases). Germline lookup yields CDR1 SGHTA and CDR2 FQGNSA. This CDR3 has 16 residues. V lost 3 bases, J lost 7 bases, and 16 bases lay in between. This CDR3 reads CASSFKSQGLNSPLHF. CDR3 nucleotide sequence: TGTGCCAGCAGCTTCAAGTCACAGGGCTTAAATTCACCCCTCCACTTT.

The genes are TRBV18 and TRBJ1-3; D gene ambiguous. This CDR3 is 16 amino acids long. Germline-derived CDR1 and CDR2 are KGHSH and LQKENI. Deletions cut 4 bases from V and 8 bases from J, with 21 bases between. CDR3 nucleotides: TGTGCCAGCTCACGTTCCCCGGCCACCGGAGGTGACACCATATATTTT. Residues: CASSRSPATGGDTIYF.

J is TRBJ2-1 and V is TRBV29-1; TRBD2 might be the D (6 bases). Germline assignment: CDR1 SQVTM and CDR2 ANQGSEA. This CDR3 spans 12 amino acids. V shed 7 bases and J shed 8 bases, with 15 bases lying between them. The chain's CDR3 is CSGGLGEDEQFF. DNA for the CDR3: TGCAGCGGGGGACTGGGAGAGGATGAGCAGTTCTTC.

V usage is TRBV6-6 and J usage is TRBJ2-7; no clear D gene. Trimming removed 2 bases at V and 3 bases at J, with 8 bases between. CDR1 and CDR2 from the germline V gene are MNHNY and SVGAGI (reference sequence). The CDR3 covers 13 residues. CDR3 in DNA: TGTGCCAGCAGTTACGAGGTCCGCTACGAGCAGTACTTC. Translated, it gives CASSYEVRYEQYF.

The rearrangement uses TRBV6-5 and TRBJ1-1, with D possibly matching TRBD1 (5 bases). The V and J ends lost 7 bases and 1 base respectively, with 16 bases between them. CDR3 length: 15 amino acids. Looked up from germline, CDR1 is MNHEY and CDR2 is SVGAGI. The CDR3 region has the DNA TGTGCCAGCAAGGCGGGGCACCTGGGGAACACTGAAGCTTTCTTT. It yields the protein CASKAGHLGNTEAFF.

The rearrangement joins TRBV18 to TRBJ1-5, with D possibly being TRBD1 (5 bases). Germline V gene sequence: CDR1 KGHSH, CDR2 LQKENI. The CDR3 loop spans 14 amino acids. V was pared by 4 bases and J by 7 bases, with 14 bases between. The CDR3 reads CASSLVRDGQPQHF. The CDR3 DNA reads TGTGCCAGCTCACTGGTCAGGGATGGGCAGCCCCAGCATTTT.

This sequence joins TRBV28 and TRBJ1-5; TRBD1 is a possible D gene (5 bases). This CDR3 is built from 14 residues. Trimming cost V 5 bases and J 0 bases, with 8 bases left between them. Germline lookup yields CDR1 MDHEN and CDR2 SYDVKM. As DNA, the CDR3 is TGTGCCAGCAGTGACAGAAATAGCAATCAGCCCCAGCATTTT. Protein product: CASSDRNSNQPQHF. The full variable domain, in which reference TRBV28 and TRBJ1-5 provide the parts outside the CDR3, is DVKVTQSSRYLVKRTGEKVFLECVQDMDHENMFWYRQDPGLGLRLIYFSYDVKMKEKGDIPEGYSVSREKKERFSLILESASTNQTSMYLCASSDRNSNQPQHFGDGTRLSIL.

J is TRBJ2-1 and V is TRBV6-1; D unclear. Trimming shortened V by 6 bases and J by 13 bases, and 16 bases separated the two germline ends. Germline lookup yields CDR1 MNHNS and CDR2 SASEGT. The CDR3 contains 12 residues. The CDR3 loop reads CASSEARRLQFF. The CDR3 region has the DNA TGTGCCAGCAGCGAGGCGAGGCGACTTCAGTTCTTC.

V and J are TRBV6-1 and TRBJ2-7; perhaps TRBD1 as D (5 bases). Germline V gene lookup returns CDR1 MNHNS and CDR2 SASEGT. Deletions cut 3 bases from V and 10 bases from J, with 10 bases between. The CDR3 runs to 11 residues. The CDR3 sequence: CASSEGPQQYF. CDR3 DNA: TGTGCCAGCAGTGAGGGGCCACAACAGTACTTC.

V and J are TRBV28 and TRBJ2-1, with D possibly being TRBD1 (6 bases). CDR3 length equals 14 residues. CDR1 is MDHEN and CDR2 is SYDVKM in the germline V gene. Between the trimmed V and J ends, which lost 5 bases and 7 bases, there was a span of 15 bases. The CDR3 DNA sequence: TGTGCCAGCAGTCCCCCCTACAGGGAGAATGAGCAGTTCTTC. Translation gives CASSPPYRENEQFF.

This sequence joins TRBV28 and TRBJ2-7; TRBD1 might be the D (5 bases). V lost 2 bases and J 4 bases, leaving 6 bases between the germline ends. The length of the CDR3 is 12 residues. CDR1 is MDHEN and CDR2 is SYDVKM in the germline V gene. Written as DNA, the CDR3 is TGTGCCAGCAGTTTACAGGGATACGAGCAGTACTTC. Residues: CASSLQGYEQYF. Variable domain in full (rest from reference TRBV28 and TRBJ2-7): DVKVTQSSRYLVKRTGEKVFLECVQDMDHENMFWYRQDPGLGLRLIYFSYDVKMKEKGDIPEGYSVSREKKERFSLILESASTNQTSMYLCASSLQGYEQYFGPGTRLTVT.